This TCR beta chain is drawn from a study of blood T cell repertoires in COVID-19. Here immunoSEQ multiplex PCR was the method, and the copy in TCRdb shows in-frame clones only, minus some. The table includes approximately 390,000 clones, roughly 90% detected once. With 6 bases removed from V and 1 base from J, the gap between germline ends came to 16 bases. CDR3 length: 15 amino acids. The germline gives CDR1 MDHEN, CDR2 SYDVKM. The sample comprised peripheral blood. This sequence was found in a man aged 18 to 35 with active or convalescent COVID-19. The rearrangement joins TRBV28 to TRBJ2-7; weak D call: TRBD1 (5 bases). CDR3 in amino acids: CASRTSGIESYEQYF. The CDR3 region has the DNA TGTGCCAGCAGGACTTCAGGGATAGAATCCTACGAGCAGTACTTC.